This entry features one TCR beta chain sequence. After removal of 5 bases from V and 3 bases from J, the junction contained 6 bases not matched to a gene. Germline CDR1 SQVTM, CDR2 ANQGSEA. This CDR3 has 13 residues. The table came from immunoSEQ multiplex PCR; TCRdb's copy has only in-frame clones and leaves some out. The sample has roughly 100,000 clones, 90% seen once. The record originates from a study of T cell responses to AZD1222 COVID-19 vaccine. The receptor was isolated from an adult who received the AZD1222 COVID-19 vaccine. Sequencing was performed on peripheral blood, taken 28 days after the second AZD1222 dose. The V call is TRBV29-1, the J call TRBJ1-2, with TRBD1 identical over 7 bases. CDR3 in amino acids: CSVPVGQYYGYTF. The CDR3 nucleotides read TGCAGCGTTCCCGTGGGACAGTACTATGGCTACACCTTC.